The rows below give T cell receptor beta chains drawn from one sample of a study of regulatory T cells in long-lasting Graves disease. TCRdb redid the calling of the multiplex PCR reads with MiXCR, one entry per CDR3 protein. The sample carries hundreds of thousands of distinct CDR3 sequences, around 12% recorded once. The same sample was also studied in work on T cells in Graves' hyperthyroidism and ophthalmopathy.

This specimen consisted of peripheral blood mononuclear cells (PBMCs), obtained at new diagnosis, from a patient treated with antithyroid drugs. The receptors come from a woman under 40 with Graves disease. Both conserved end residues are part of each CDR3. Fields, in order: clone size, J gene, V gene, D gene, CDR3 DNA, CDR3 protein. A D gene is named only where the DNA matches it firmly. Part of the rows lack a size; the others show once, few, many or a class for expanded clones.

abundance: few
j_gene: TRBJ1-2
v_gene: TRBV5-1
d_gene: .
CDR3nt: TGCGCCAGCAGCTTGGTTGGGGAGGCGGAAGGCTACACCTTC
CDR3aa: CASSLVGEAEGYTF

abundance: many
j_gene: TRBJ2-7
v_gene: TRBV10-3
d_gene: TRBD2
CDR3nt: TGTGCCATCAGTGACCAAGACCAGCTAGCGGCGAGCTCCTACGAGCAGTACTTC
CDR3aa: CAISDQDQLAASSYEQYF

abundance: .
j_gene: TRBJ2-2
v_gene: TRBV9
d_gene: TRBD2
CDR3nt: TGTGCCAGCAGTCCCGCGGGGGGTATCGGGGAGCTGTTTTTT
CDR3aa: CASSPAGGIGELFF

abundance: many
j_gene: TRBJ2-1
v_gene: TRBV18
d_gene: .
CDR3nt: TGTGCCAGCTCACCGGGATCCAATGAGCAGTTCTTC
CDR3aa: CASSPGSNEQFF

abundance: many
j_gene: TRBJ1-6
v_gene: TRBV20-1
d_gene: .
CDR3nt: TGCAGTGCTAGGACTGTTTCGTGGTCCTATAATTCACCCCTCCACTTT
CDR3aa: CSARTVSWSYNSPLHF

abundance: .
j_gene: TRBJ2-7
v_gene: TRBV2
d_gene: .
CDR3nt: TGTGCCACCAGCTCAGGAGCTTACTACGAGCAGTACTTC
CDR3aa: CATSSGAYYEQYF

abundance: few
j_gene: TRBJ2-3
v_gene: TRBV7-3
d_gene: TRBD1
CDR3nt: TGTGCCAGCAGCGACCCCCCAGGGACAGGGGAATCCGGAAAACAGTATTTT
CDR3aa: CASSDPPGTGESGKQYF

abundance: many
j_gene: TRBJ2-1
v_gene: TRBV27
d_gene: TRBD2
CDR3nt: TGTGCCAGCAGAGGGACTAGCGGAAACAATGAGCAGTTCTTC
CDR3aa: CASRGTSGNNEQFF

abundance: .
j_gene: TRBJ2-5
v_gene: TRBV2
d_gene: .
CDR3nt: TGTGCCAGCAGGGATCTAAGCTCGAATATACAAGAGACCCAGTACTTC
CDR3aa: CASRDLSSNIQETQYF

abundance: .
j_gene: TRBJ1-5
v_gene: TRBV5-8
d_gene: .
CDR3nt: TGTGCCAGCAGCTTGGGGAGTGGACGGGAGGGCAATCAGCCCCAGCATTTT
CDR3aa: CASSLGSGREGNQPQHF

abundance: few
j_gene: TRBJ2-2
v_gene: TRBV9
d_gene: .
CDR3nt: TGTGCCAGCAGCGAGCGGTTTATGACCACCGGGGAGCTGTTTTTT
CDR3aa: CASSERFMTTGELFF

abundance: many
j_gene: TRBJ2-7
v_gene: TRBV7-8
d_gene: TRBD1
CDR3nt: TGTGCCAGCAGCTCAACCGGGACAGGGGGCTACGAGCAGTACTTC
CDR3aa: CASSSTGTGGYEQYF

abundance: many
j_gene: TRBJ1-1
v_gene: TRBV11-2
d_gene: .
CDR3nt: TGTGCCAGCAGCCCCACTCCTGGGGGGTACACTGAAGCTTTCTTT
CDR3aa: CASSPTPGGYTEAFF

abundance: few
j_gene: TRBJ2-4
v_gene: TRBV20-1
d_gene: .
CDR3nt: TGCAGTGCTAGATTCGGCCCAGGGGCCAAAAACATTCAGTACTTC
CDR3aa: CSARFGPGAKNIQYF

abundance: many
j_gene: TRBJ1-6
v_gene: TRBV7-2
d_gene: .
CDR3nt: TGTGCCAGCAGCGACATTAGGGTTTCACCCCTCCACTTT
CDR3aa: CASSDIRVSPLHF

abundance: few
j_gene: TRBJ1-4
v_gene: TRBV19
d_gene: TRBD1
CDR3nt: TGTGCCAGTAGTTTGGGACAGGGGCAGAGTGGTGAAAAACTGTTTTTT
CDR3aa: CASSLGQGQSGEKLFF

abundance: few
j_gene: TRBJ2-7
v_gene: TRBV19
d_gene: TRBD1
CDR3nt: TGTGCCAGTAGTATTTGGACAGGGGTTTCCTACGAGCAGTACTTC
CDR3aa: CASSIWTGVSYEQYF

abundance: .
j_gene: TRBJ1-1
v_gene: TRBV20-1
d_gene: .
CDR3nt: TGCAATGCTAATAAGATCGGGCCCGAAGCTTTCTTT
CDR3aa: CNANKIGPEAFF

abundance: many
j_gene: TRBJ2-1
v_gene: TRBV6-1
d_gene: .
CDR3nt: TGTGCCAGCAGTGAAGCGCGGATAGCCTACAATGAGCAGTTCTTC
CDR3aa: CASSEARIAYNEQFF

abundance: many
j_gene: TRBJ2-1
v_gene: TRBV14
d_gene: TRBD2
CDR3nt: TGTGCCAGCAGCACACTAGCGGGAGGGCTAGGAGAGCAGTTCTTC
CDR3aa: CASSTLAGGLGEQFF

abundance: many
j_gene: TRBJ1-6
v_gene: TRBV10-3
d_gene: .
CDR3nt: TGTGCCATCTCTACACAATATAATTCACCCCTCCACTTT
CDR3aa: CAISTQYNSPLHF

abundance: many
j_gene: TRBJ2-1
v_gene: TRBV11-2
d_gene: TRBD2
CDR3nt: TGTGCCAGCAGCTCCGAGGGTAGCGGGATGTCCTACAATGAGCAGTTCTTC
CDR3aa: CASSSEGSGMSYNEQFF

abundance: many
j_gene: TRBJ1-3
v_gene: TRBV13
d_gene: .
CDR3nt: TGTGCCAGCAGCGTAGCGGGGCGTCGAACTGGAAACACCATATATTTT
CDR3aa: CASSVAGRRTGNTIYF

abundance: many
j_gene: TRBJ1-1
v_gene: TRBV7-2
d_gene: TRBD1
CDR3nt: TGTGCCAGCAGCCCCCGCGGACAGGTGGCTTTCTTT
CDR3aa: CASSPRGQVAFF

abundance: .
j_gene: TRBJ2-5
v_gene: TRBV29-1
d_gene: .
CDR3nt: TGCAGCGTTGAAGGAGGTAGACAACAAGGGACCCAGTACTTC
CDR3aa: CSVEGGRQQGTQYF

abundance: few
j_gene: TRBJ2-1
v_gene: TRBV19
d_gene: .
CDR3nt: TGTGCCAGTAGTATGGGAGAGGATGAGCAGTTCTTC
CDR3aa: CASSMGEDEQFF

abundance: many
j_gene: TRBJ1-1
v_gene: TRBV3-1
d_gene: TRBD1
CDR3nt: TGTGCCAGCAGCCCAACCCCCGACAGGGACACTGAAGCTTTCTTT
CDR3aa: CASSPTPDRDTEAFF

abundance: .
j_gene: TRBJ2-4
v_gene: TRBV28
d_gene: TRBD2
CDR3nt: TGTGCCAGCCTAGCGGGAGGGCTAGAGCAAAACATTCAGTACTTC
CDR3aa: CASLAGGLEQNIQYF

abundance: .
j_gene: TRBJ1-4
v_gene: TRBV7-9
d_gene: TRBD1
CDR3nt: TGTGCCAGCAGCTTAGTAATTAGGACAGGGACTAATGAAAAACTGTTTTTT
CDR3aa: CASSLVIRTGTNEKLFF

abundance: .
j_gene: TRBJ1-4
v_gene: TRBV5-1
d_gene: .
CDR3nt: TGCGCCAGCGGCTTCCTCCCCGGGGGCTTAAGGGAAAAACTGTTTTTT
CDR3aa: CASGFLPGGLREKLFF

abundance: many
j_gene: TRBJ2-3
v_gene: TRBV7-6
d_gene: TRBD2
CDR3nt: TGTGCCAGCAGCGCCGTAGCGGGAGCCCTCCATACGCAGTATTTT
CDR3aa: CASSAVAGALHTQYF